These 12 T cell receptor beta chains share one sample of origin, sequenced in a study of OX40 agonist ivuxolimab in advanced cancers. TCRdb's table, derived via immunoSEQ multiplex PCR, lists solely in-frame clones and lacks some. The sample consists of 70,000 to 95,000 clones, around nine tenths of them appearing once. Sample: CD4+ or CD8+ T cells sorted from blood, taken in a trial of the OX40 agonist ivuxolimab. These receptors originate from an adult with an advanced solid tumor such as melanoma, head and neck, liver or kidney cancer.

V gene TRBV5-1 combines with J gene TRBJ1-4; D perhaps matches TRBD1 (6 bases). Trimming removed 1 base at V and 5 bases at J, with 12 bases between. CDR3 length equals 15 residues. The germline V gene encodes CDR1 SGHRS and CDR2 YFSETQ. The CDR3 DNA is TGCGCCAGCAGCTTGTTAGTGGGGGCCAATGAAAAACTGTTTTTT. This codes for CASSLLVGANEKLFF.

The chain joins TRBV28 to TRBJ1-1, with D tentatively TRBD1 (5 bases). The germline V gene encodes CDR1 MDHEN and CDR2 SYDVKM. CDR3 size: 15 residues. Between the trimmed V and J ends, which lost 6 bases and 2 bases, there was a span of 16 bases. Here the CDR3 reads CASSSLRGSNTEAFF. Here the CDR3 DNA reads TGTGCCAGCAGCTCTCTTCGGGGGTCAAACACTGAAGCTTTCTTT.

This chain connects TRBV21-1 to TRBJ1-3; TRBD1 is the table's D call, not checked against the DNA. TRBV21-1 is tagged as a pseudogene. CDR3 size: 15 residues. The CDR3 is CASSKSQGYGNTIYF. CDR3 DNA sequence: TGTGCCAGCAGCAAAAGCCAGGGTTATGGAAACACCATATATTTT.

This clone appeared a few times. The chain carries TRBV2 and TRBJ2-1, with 14 nucleotides matching TRBD2. Looked up from germline, CDR1 is SNHLY and CDR2 is FYNNEI. The trim removed 5 bases at V and 2 bases at J, leaving 2 bases unmatched. The CDR3 spans 16 residues. The CDR3, as DNA: TGTGCCAGCAGTAGACTAGCGGGGGGGGCCTACAATGAGCAGTTCTTC. Its translation is CASSRLAGGAYNEQFF.

This chain's CDR3 is CASSVGGQDGGNIQYF. CDR3 nucleotide sequence: TGTGCCAGCAGCGTAGGGGGACAGGATGGCGGAAACATTCAGTACTTC. The rearrangement links TRBV9 to TRBJ2-4, with 8 bases that match TRBD1. This CDR3 comprises 16 residues. Germline V CDR1 and CDR2: SGDLS, YYNGEE. Germline trimming cut 0 bases from V and 6 bases from J; bases unmatched to any gene: 8.

CDR3 bases: TGTGCCACCAGCCTGGGCGGCACAGATACGCAGTATTTT. Amino acids: CATSLGGTDTQYF. The V call is TRBV15, the J call TRBJ2-3; D remains unclear. The CDR3 totals 13 residues. Trimming took off 5 bases at V and 1 base at J, with 7 bases between the two ends. CDR1 and CDR2 (germline): LNHNV, YYDKDF (reference sequence).

This clone showed up just a few times. The gene calls are TRBV28 and TRBJ1-2, with 7 bases identical to TRBD1. The CDR3 runs 12 residues. Germline V CDR1 and CDR2: MDHEN, SYDVKM. With V trimmed by 7 bases and J by 8 bases, 7 bases remained unmatched. The CDR3 reads CASKTGSRGYTF. For the CDR3, the DNA is TGTGCCAGCAAGACAGGGTCAAGAGGCTACACCTTC.

The chain links TRBV11-2 to TRBJ2-7, with D hard to call. Germline CDR1 is SGHAT and CDR2 is FQNNGV. V was trimmed by 5 bases and J by 3 bases, leaving 5 bases between them. This CDR3 has 11 residues. Written as DNA, the CDR3 is TGTGCCAGCAGCCAAAACTACGAGCAGTACTTC. The encoded protein is CASSQNYEQYF.

The chain recombines TRBV29-1 with TRBJ2-5; 10 bases are a match to TRBD1. Germline V gene sequence: CDR1 SQVTM, CDR2 ANQGSEA. After removal of 4 bases from V and 0 bases from J, the junction contained 8 bases not matched to a gene. The length of the CDR3 is 16 residues. CDR3 protein: CSVAGADRGYQETQYF. CDR3 coding DNA: TGCAGCGTTGCGGGTGCGGACAGGGGGTACCAAGAGACCCAGTACTTC.

The chain uses TRBV7-3 and TRBJ1-1; D may be TRBD1 (5 bases). V was shortened by 1 base and J by 0 bases, with 9 bases between the two germline ends. The germline CDR1 and CDR2 sequences are SGHTA and FQGTGA. The CDR3 is 15 residues long. CDR3 nucleotide sequence: TGTGCCAGCAGCTTAAGGGGGGATCTGAACACTGAAGCTTTCTTT. Translation gives CASSLRGDLNTEAFF. The whole variable domain, filled in from reference TRBV7-3 and TRBJ1-1, reads GAGVSQTPSNKVTEKGKYVELRCDPISGHTALYWYRQSLGQGPEFLIYFQGTGAADDSGLPNDRFFAVRPEGSVSTLKIQRTERGDSAVYLCASSLRGDLNTEAFFGQGTRLTVV.

J is TRBJ2-3 and V is TRBV27, with D perhaps matching TRBD2 (6 bases). This CDR3 is built from 14 residues. V shed 5 bases and J shed 3 bases, with 12 bases lying between them. CDR1 is MNHEY and CDR2 is SMNVEV in the germline V gene (reference sequence). In DNA, the CDR3 is TGTGCCAGCAGTCTCGGAGGAGGGACAGATACGCAGTATTTT. Amino acid sequence: CASSLGGGTDTQYF.

This clone appeared a single time. The rearrangement joins TRBV18 to TRBJ1-1, with D hard to call. Germline V gene data show CDR1 as KGHSH and CDR2 as LQKENI. Deletions cut 0 bases from V and 11 bases from J, with 13 bases between. The CDR3 consists of 13 residues. The chain's CDR3 is CASSPPIPIGAFF. DNA for the CDR3: TGTGCCAGCTCACCACCTATTCCCATTGGGGCTTTCTTT.